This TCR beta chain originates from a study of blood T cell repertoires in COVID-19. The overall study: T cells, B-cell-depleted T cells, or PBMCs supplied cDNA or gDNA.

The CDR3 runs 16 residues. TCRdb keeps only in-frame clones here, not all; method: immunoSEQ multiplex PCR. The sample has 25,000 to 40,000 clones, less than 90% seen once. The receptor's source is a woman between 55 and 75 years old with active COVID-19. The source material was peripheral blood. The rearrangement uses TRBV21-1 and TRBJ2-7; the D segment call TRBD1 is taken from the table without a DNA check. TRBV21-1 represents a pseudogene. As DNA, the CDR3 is TGTGCCAGCGTACCCCCCACCCGGGACAGGGTGAGCGAGCAGTACTTC. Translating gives CASVPPTRDRVSEQYF.